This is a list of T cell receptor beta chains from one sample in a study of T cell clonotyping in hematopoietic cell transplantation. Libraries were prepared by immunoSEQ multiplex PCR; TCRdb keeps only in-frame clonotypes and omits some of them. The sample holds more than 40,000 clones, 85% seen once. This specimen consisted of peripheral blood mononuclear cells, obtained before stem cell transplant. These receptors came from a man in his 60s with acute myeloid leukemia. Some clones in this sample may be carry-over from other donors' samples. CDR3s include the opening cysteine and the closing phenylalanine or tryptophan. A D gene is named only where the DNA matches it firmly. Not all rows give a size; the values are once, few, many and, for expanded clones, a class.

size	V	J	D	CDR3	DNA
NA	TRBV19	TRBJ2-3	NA	CASSPRDRAQYF	TGTGCCAGTAGCCCCCGGGACCGGGCGCAGTATTTT
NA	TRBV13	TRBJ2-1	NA	CASSRPASGAGNEQFF	TGTGCCAGCAGCCGACCCGCGTCGGGTGCCGGGAATGAGCAGTTCTTC
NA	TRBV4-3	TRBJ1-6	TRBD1	CASSQSTGGRSPLHF	TGCGCCAGCAGCCAATCGACAGGGGGCAGGTCACCCCTCCACTTT
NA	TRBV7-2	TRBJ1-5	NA	CASSFSRADNQPQHF	TGTGCCAGCAGCTTTTCAAGGGCAGACAATCAGCCCCAGCATTTT
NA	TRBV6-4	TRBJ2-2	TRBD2	CASSVLAGHTGELFF	TGTGCCAGCAGTGTCCTAGCGGGGCACACCGGGGAGCTGTTTTTT
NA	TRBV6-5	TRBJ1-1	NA	CASSYVGGVNTEAFF	TGTGCCAGCAGTTACGTTGGGGGCGTGAACACTGAAGCTTTCTTT
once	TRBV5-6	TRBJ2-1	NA	CASSFSSDTEQFF	TGTGCCAGCAGCTTTAGTTCGGACACCGAGCAGTTCTTC
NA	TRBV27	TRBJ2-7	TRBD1	CASSWTGYEQYF	TGTGCCAGCAGCTGGACAGGGTACGAGCAGTACTTC
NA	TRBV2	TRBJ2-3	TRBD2	CASSALAGGGDTQYF	TGTGCCAGCAGTGCCCTAGCGGGGGGCGGGGATACGCAGTATTTT
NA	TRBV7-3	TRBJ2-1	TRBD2	CASSLIGLAGGSEQFF	TGTGCCAGCAGCTTAATAGGGCTAGCGGGGGGTAGTGAGCAGTTCTTC
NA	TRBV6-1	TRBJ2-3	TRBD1	CASNVQGTDTQYF	TGTGCCAGCAACGTACAGGGGACAGATACGCAGTATTTT
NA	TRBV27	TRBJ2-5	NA	CASSWTNQETQYF	TGTGCCAGCAGTTGGACTAATCAAGAGACCCAGTACTTC
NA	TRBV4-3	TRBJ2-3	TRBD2	CASSQGLPGGLTDTQYF	TGCGCCAGCAGCCAAGGTTTACCGGGGGGACTCACAGATACGCAGTATTTT
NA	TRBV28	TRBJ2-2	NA	CASSLTRTANTGELFF	TGTGCCAGCAGTTTAACCCGGACAGCGAACACCGGGGAGCTGTTTTTT
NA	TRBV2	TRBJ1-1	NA	CASSEQPNTEAFF	TGTGCCAGCAGTGAACAGCCGAACACTGAAGCTTTCTTT
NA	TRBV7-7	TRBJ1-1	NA	CASSWRLNTEAFF	TGTGCCAGCAGCTGGCGGCTAAACACTGAAGCTTTCTTT
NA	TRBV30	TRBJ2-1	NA	CASTGGLGNEQFF	TGTGCCTCGACAGGAGGGTTGGGCAATGAGCAGTTCTTC
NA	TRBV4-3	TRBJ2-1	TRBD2	CASSQDQGGGSHNEQFF	TGCGCCAGCAGCCAAGATCAGGGCGGGGGGTCCCACAATGAGCAGTTCTTC
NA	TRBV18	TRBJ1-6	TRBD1	CASSPRQGVYSPLHF	TGTGCCAGCTCACCACGACAGGGTGTTTATTCACCCCTCCACTTT
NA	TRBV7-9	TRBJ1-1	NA	CASSLKSAGTEAFF	TGTGCCAGCAGCTTGAAGTCCGCCGGGACTGAAGCTTTCTTT
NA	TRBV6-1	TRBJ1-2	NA	CASSTSGGRAGGYTF	TGTGCCAGCAGTACCTCCGGAGGGAGGGCGGGTGGCTACACCTTC
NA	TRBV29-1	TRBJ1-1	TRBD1	CSVSPGQGPFF	TGCAGCGTATCCCCGGGACAGGGGCCTTTCTTT
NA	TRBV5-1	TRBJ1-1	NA	CASTFRQSTEAFF	TGCGCCAGCACCTTCCGACAGAGCACTGAAGCTTTCTTT
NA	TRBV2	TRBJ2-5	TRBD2	CASKVGGAAGSRQETQYF	TGTGCCTCTAAGGTCGGGGGGGCTGCGGGGTCCCGCCAAGAGACCCAGTACTTC
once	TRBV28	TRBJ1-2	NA	CASSLRVPGYTF	TGTGCCAGCAGTTTGCGGGTCCCTGGCTACACCTTC
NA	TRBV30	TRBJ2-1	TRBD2	CAWSVRRGGKDEQFF	TGTGCCTGGAGTGTTCGGCGGGGGGGCAAAGATGAGCAGTTCTTC
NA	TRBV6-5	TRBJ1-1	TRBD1	CASSYGDRGRTEAFF	TGTGCCAGCAGTTACGGGGACAGGGGGAGGACTGAAGCTTTCTTT
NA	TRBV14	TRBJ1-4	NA	CASSQDRHEKLFF	TGTGCCAGCAGCCAAGATCGGCATGAAAAACTGTTTTTT
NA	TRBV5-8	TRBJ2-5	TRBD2	CASSLGSTSGGIQETQYF	TGTGCCAGCAGCTTGGGCAGCACTAGCGGGGGGATTCAAGAGACCCAGTACTTC
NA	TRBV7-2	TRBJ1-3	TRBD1	CASSSGTGRRNTIYF	TGTGCCAGCAGCTCAGGGACAGGGCGAAGAAACACCATATATTTT
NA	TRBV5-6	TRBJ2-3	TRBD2	CASSLAHSGGSTDTQYF	TGTGCCAGCAGCTTGGCCCACTCCGGGGGGAGCACAGATACGCAGTATTTT
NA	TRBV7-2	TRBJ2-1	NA	CASTNHRGSGSYNEQFF	TGTGCCAGCACTAACCATAGGGGGAGTGGGAGCTACAATGAGCAGTTCTTC
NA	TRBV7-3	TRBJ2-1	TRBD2	CASSSTSGAFDEQFF	TGTGCCAGCAGCTCGACTAGCGGGGCTTTTGATGAGCAGTTCTTC
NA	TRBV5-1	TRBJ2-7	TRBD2	CASSLSGGAYEQYF	TGCGCCAGCAGCTTGTCCGGGGGGGCATACGAGCAGTACTTC
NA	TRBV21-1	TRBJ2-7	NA	CASSQRGEGAYEQYF	TGTGCCAGCAGCCAGAGGGGGGAGGGGGCTTACGAGCAGTACTTC
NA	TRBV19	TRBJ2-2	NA	CASKAGAYTGELFF	TGTGCCAGTAAAGCAGGGGCTTACACCGGGGAGCTGTTTTTT
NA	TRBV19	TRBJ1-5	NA	CASSIGGYQPQHF	TGTGCCAGTAGTATAGGGGGGTATCAGCCCCAGCATTTT